These 5 T cell receptor beta chains share one sample of origin, sequenced in a study of long-term antiretroviral therapy in people with HIV. At survey level, the immunoSEQ assay was run in its v3.0 version. Assay: immunoSEQ multiplex PCR; the TCRdb copy retains only in-frame clones and omits some. This sample has 20,000 to 25,000 clones; roughly three quarters occur once, and the top ten carry over 9%. The sample consisted of unsorted PBMCs, taken 1.1 years before starting antiretroviral therapy. These TCRs come from a woman between 35 and 50 years old with HIV.

The chain recombines TRBV4-1 with TRBJ1-2; D unresolved. V lost 3 bases and J 4 bases, leaving 12 bases between the germline ends. The CDR3 covers 14 residues. Germline CDR1 is MGHRA and CDR2 is YSYEKL. CDR3 nucleotide sequence: TGCGCCAGCAGCCAGCCTTGGGATATCTATGGCTACACCTTC. This translates into CASSQPWDIYGYTF.

V is TRBV27 and J is TRBJ2-1; D possibly corresponds to TRBD2 (6 bases). The V gene lost 5 bases and the J gene lost 0 bases, with 17 bases spanning the gap. The CDR3 loop spans 17 amino acids. Per germline, CDR1 MNHEY and CDR2 SMNVEV (reference sequence). Here the CDR3 DNA reads TGTGCCAGCAGTGCATCCCTGACCGGGGGCTCCTACAATGAGCAGTTCTTC. This sequence encodes CASSASLTGGSYNEQFF.

The chain uses TRBV7-8 and TRBJ2-3; D could derive from TRBD1 or TRBD2 (5 bases each). Germline lookup yields CDR1 SGHVS and CDR2 FQNEAQ. This CDR3 has 13 amino acids. With 3 bases removed from V and 2 bases from J, the gap between germline ends came to 6 bases. The CDR3 bases are TGTGCCAGCAGCTTGGGACCCACAGATACGCAGTATTTT. The encoded protein is CASSLGPTDTQYF.

This chain's CDR3 is CASSLVGRGYTEAFF. The CDR3 nucleotides are TGTGCCAGCAGCTTAGTCGGCAGGGGGTACACTGAAGCTTTCTTT. The J gene is TRBJ1-1, the V gene TRBV7-9, with 7 positions matching TRBD1. Germline V gene sequence: CDR1 SEHNR, CDR2 FQNEAQ (reference sequence). The V gene end was trimmed by 1 base and the J gene end by 3 bases; junction bases not matched to a gene: 5. The CDR3 loop spans 15 amino acids.

This chain joins TRBV6-5 and TRBJ1-5, with a possible D match to TRBD1 (5 bases). V was trimmed by 6 bases and J by 3 bases, leaving 15 bases between them. Germline lookup yields CDR1 MNHEY and CDR2 SVGAGI. The CDR3 covers 15 residues. The CDR3 nucleotides are TGTGCCAGCAGAGAGACGGGACGGTACAATCAGCCCCAGCATTTT. Protein product: CASRETGRYNQPQHF.